This T cell receptor beta chain was captured in a study of shared clonotypes between healthy human individuals. Overall study: Three plates were used per donor for CD4 naive, three for CD4 memory, two for CD8 naive and one for CD8 memory.

Per germline, CDR1 SGHAT and CDR2 FQNNGV. V was pared by 5 bases and J by 3 bases, with 11 bases between. This CDR3 comprises 13 residues. Findings and limits, study-wide: Estimated richness was generally greater in naive than memory subsets. All-four-donor shared clonotypes had higher generation probabilities than non-shared clonotypes did.

Produced via immunoSEQ multiplex PCR; TCRdb's table is partial and in-frame only. The table lists more than 1.2 million clones, approximately 98.5% of them singletons. As concerns this clone: The antigen is not known.

Donors included only healthy HIV-negative adults lacking recent acute infections or vaccinations. The sequence was collected from a man aged 25 to 40 in good health. Sequenced: naive CD4+ T cells sorted from blood. As for subset: CD45RA+ positively selected. J is TRBJ2-7 and V is TRBV11-2, with D tentatively TRBD2 (5 bases). DNA of the CDR3: TGTGCCAGCAGCCGTACTAGTAACTACGAGCAGTACTTC. Translation: CASSRTSNYEQYF.